A single sample is the source of the 3 T cell receptor beta chains below, sequenced in a study of blood T cell repertoires in COVID-19. TCRdb's copy holds only in-frame clones and misses some; the assay was immunoSEQ multiplex PCR. The sample has under 150,000 clones, about 88% seen once; the top ten hold around 2.3%. Sequences were obtained from PBMCs or T cells enriched from blood (not recorded which). The receptor source for this set is a woman aged 45-59 years who had recovered from COVID-19.

A note on this clone: Other nucleotide sequences from this sample produce the same CDR3. This sequence joins TRBV7-2 and TRBJ2-3, with D possibly being TRBD1 (5 bases). The V end lost 0 bases, the J end lost 0 bases, and 7 bases lay between the germline ends. Per the germline V gene, CDR1 is SGHTA and CDR2 is FQGNSA. CDR3 length: 15 residues. CDR3 DNA: TGTGCCAGCAGCTTAGCAGGGGCTAGCACAGATACGCAGTATTTT. Protein product: CASSLAGASTDTQYF.

The rearrangement uses TRBV2 and TRBJ1-1, with D unclear. CDR3 length: 13 residues. Germline V lookup: CDR1 SNHLY, CDR2 FYNNEI. Deletions cut 3 bases from V and 0 bases from J, with 5 bases between. Here the CDR3 DNA reads TGTGCCAGCAGTGAGTCAGTGAACACTGAAGCTTTCTTT. Its protein is CASSESVNTEAFF.

This sequence joins TRBV27 and TRBJ1-5; 11 nucleotides match TRBD1. The ends lost 8 bases at V and 6 bases at J; junction bases unmatched: 3. The CDR3 totals 13 residues. Germline V gene data show CDR1 as MNHEY and CDR2 as SMNVEV (reference sequence). CDR3 residues: CASGDRGTQPQHF. The CDR3 region has the DNA TGTGCCAGCGGGGACAGGGGGACTCAGCCCCAGCATTTT.